The clone carrying this TCR beta chain has a handful of counts. CDR1 DFQATT and CDR2 SNEGSKA come from the germline V gene (reference sequence). The CDR3 consists of 15 residues. The source of the sample is a study of vaccination and CD4 T cells after COVID-19. Study at large: Convalescent patients gave post-COVID blood a median around 91 days post-diagnosis, range 35 to 161. Once vaccinated, a few convalescent patients provided samples at day 14 and again at days 161 to 241 post-vaccination. Investigators took post-vaccine samples a median approximately 73 days after dose two, within a range of 14 to 241.

Noted time point: late sampling 161 to 241 days after vaccination in a few convalescent patients. TCRdb re-called the PCR reads through MiXCR, storing one row per CDR3 protein. Of roughly 28,000 distinct CDR3 sequences detected, roughly 50% appear once; the ten largest clones hold roughly 5%. The origin of this receptor is a human donor who had recovered from COVID-19. The rearrangement uses TRBV20-1 and TRBJ2-3; either TRBD1 or TRBD2 may supply D (6 bases each). The sample was CD4+ T cells from blood, taken about 7 months after SARS-CoV-2 vaccination. The CDR3 sequence: CSSLPHGSDRDTQYF. Here the CDR3 DNA reads TGCAGCTCCCTCCCCCACGGGAGCGACAGGGATACGCAGTATTTT.